This T cell receptor (beta chain) comes out of a study of T cells in women clearing cervical HPV infection. For the study at large: Women with histologically confirmed HPV16-related CIN3 or worse, 2 with invasive cancer, served as cases. Case blood was drawn a median approximately 150 days after lesion detection.

TCRdb keeps only in-frame clones here, not all; method: immunoSEQ multiplex PCR. The clone table shows about 30,000 clones, with the ten largest holding 3.5%. Findings and limits, study-wide: Cases carried less TRBV6-7 than controls: 0.11% versus 0.16%.

Turning to this clone: Its antigen remains unidentified. Read coverage stops 3 residues before the CDR3 terminus; the germline J gene supplies the remainder.

CDR3 length: 13 amino acids. The V gene lost 0 bases and the J gene lost 5 bases, with 8 bases spanning the gap. Germline assignment: CDR1 SGHDT and CDR2 YYEEEE. The chain combines TRBV5-6 with TRBJ2-5, with D tentatively TRBD1 (6 bases). The specimen sequenced was blood buffy coat. The receptor comes from a woman between 18 and 70 years old with a cervical HPV16 infection that either progressed to CIN3+ or cleared (not recorded which). The CDR3: CASSLGDRETQYF. Incomplete CDR3 DNA: TGTGCCAGCAGCTTGGGCGACAGGGAGACC.